This T cell receptor beta chain was captured by sequencing in a study of brain T cells in children with intractable seizures. Study-wide points: Absence of clones before surgery may stem from lower sequencing depth. Patients' HCMV serostatus was unknown; virus specificity rests on CDR3 similarity alone.

Turning to this clone: Its specificity is not known.

The V gene's germline CDR1 is MNHNS and CDR2 SASEGT. The CDR3 is 13 amino acids. The V segment lost 5 bases and the J segment 7 bases; nucleotides outside the gene matches: 6. Sequencing was limited to surgery cases with top T cell transcript signatures in brain tissue. Patients received at least one anti-epileptic drug before surgery. Assay: immunoSEQ multiplex PCR; the TCRdb copy retains only in-frame clones and omits some. The sample holds roughly 120,000 clones; roughly 92% are singletons and the top ten take under 4.5%. The V and J genes are TRBV6-1 and TRBJ2-7, with TRBD2 identical over 9 bases. This TCR was recovered from a boy younger than two with hemimegalencephaly and intractable seizures. The material sequenced was peripheral blood, taken at surgery. CDR3: CASSSQTSGEQYF. CDR3 nucleotide sequence: TGTGCCAGCAGTTCGCAAACTAGCGGGGAGCAGTACTTC.